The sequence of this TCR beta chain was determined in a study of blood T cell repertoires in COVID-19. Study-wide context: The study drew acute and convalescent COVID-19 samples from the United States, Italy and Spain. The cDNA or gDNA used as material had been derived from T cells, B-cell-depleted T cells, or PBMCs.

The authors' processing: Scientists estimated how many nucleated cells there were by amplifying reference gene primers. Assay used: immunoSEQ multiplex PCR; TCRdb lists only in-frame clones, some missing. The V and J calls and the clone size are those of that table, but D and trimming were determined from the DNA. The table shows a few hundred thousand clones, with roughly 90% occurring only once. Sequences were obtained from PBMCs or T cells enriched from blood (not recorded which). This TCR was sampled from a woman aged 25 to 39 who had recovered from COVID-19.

CDR3 nucleotide sequence: TGTGCCATCGGGGGTACGAACAGGGAGGGTCAGCCCCAGCATTTT. Encoded protein: CAIGGTNREGQPQHF. The chain recombines TRBV10-3 with TRBJ1-5; D might be TRBD1 (6 bases). V shed 8 bases and J shed 6 bases, with 20 bases lying between them. This CDR3 has 15 amino acids. CDR1 and CDR2 (germline): ENHRY, SYGVKD.